This T cell receptor (beta chain) derives from a study of sequential checkpoint blockade in melanoma (dated by TCRdb to about 2019). The study in broad terms: In a 1:1 randomization, patients received either first-line nivolumab then ipilimumab (arm A) or ipilimumab then nivolumab (arm B). Maintenance nivolumab came after each of the two trial sequences.

In the germline V gene, CDR1 corresponds to MGHDK and CDR2 to SYGVNS. At the junction V is shortened by 11 bases and J by 0 bases, with 7 bases in between. From the cysteine through the phenylalanine, the CDR3 covers 12 amino acids. CDR3 DNA only is kept here, 36 bases in frame from base 1. The immunoSEQ Assay was used to immunosequence TCRbeta CDR3 regions from genomic DNA. Before high-throughput sequencing, genomic DNA was amplified using bias-controlled multiplex PCR. In the source study's methods: To quantify the absolute abundance of each unique TCRbeta CDR3 region, the sequences were collapsed and filtered. Clonality, defined as 1 minus Pielou's evenness, was calculated using productive rearrangements only. A previously published method was used to identify clones whose frequencies were significantly greater in on-treatment samples than in baseline samples. Not all clones reach the TCRdb copy of this immuneACCESS table, which keeps in-frame sequences only. Checked studies attribute under half of the gap to unresolved V genes and leave the rest unexplained. V and J calls and clone size are as listed in that table; D and trimming were resolved from the DNA. For this sample there are fewer than 15,000 clones; about 79% appear just once. The top ten clonotypes cover around 57% of the sample.

As to this clone: Its antigen is currently not known. There are no base qualities to consult, and no much larger clone falls within one base.

Broad study findings and their caveats: Validation of the response-prediction model combining TCR metrics and mutation burden is needed in larger, independent patient cohorts.

The intended sense of this specimen's treatment or condition label: randomized to nivolumab then ipilimumab (arm A) or the reverse (arm B). None of the patients in the trial had previously been given DNA-damaging chemotherapy. A FACS Aria II flow cytometer was used to sort live CD3+CD8+ cells that were negative for CD19 and CD56 from thawed PBMCs. Samples came from patients with melanoma in CheckMate 064, a randomized, open-label phase II trial of sequential checkpoint blockade. Peripheral blood mononuclear cells were collected by leukapheresis, purified using Ficoll-Paque, and frozen in human serum containing 10% DMSO. Purity of sorted blood CD3+CD8+ cells was verified at >95% immediately after sorting, followed by DNA extraction.

The rearrangement joined TRBV25-1 to TRBJ2-2; the D gene identity is not certain. This receptor was obtained from a human donor with melanoma. Material: CD8+ T cells sorted from blood (inferred from file names), obtained from a patient given nivolumab and ipilimumab in sequence. The sequenced DNA is TGTGCCGTCGTTGCGAACACCGGGGAGCTGTTTTTT. This translates into CAVVANTGELFF.